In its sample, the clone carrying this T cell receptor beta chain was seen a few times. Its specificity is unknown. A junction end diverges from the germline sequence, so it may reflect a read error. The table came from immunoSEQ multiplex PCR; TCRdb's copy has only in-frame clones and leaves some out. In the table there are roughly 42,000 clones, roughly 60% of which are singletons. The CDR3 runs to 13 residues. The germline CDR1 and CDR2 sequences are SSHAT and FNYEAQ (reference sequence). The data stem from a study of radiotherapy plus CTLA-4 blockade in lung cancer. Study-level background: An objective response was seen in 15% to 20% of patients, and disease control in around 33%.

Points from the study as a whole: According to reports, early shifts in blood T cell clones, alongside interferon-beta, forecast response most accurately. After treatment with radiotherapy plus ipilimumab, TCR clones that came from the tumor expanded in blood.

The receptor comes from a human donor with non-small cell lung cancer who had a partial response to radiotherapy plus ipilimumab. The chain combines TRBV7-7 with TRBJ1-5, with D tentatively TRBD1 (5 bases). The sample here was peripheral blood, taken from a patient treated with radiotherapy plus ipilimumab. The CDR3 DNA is TGTGCTAGCAGCCCAGGGTACAATCAGCCCCAGCATTTT. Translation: CASSPGYNQPQHF.